A single count supports the clone carrying this TCR beta chain. Original processing methods: Reference gene primers were amplified, and this amplification served to estimate nucleated cell counts. Generated by immunoSEQ multiplex PCR, the TCRdb table keeps only in-frame clones and is missing some. That table is the source of V, J and clone size, and D and trimming were worked out from the DNA. This table holds approximately 250,000 clones, 83% found once. This specimen belongs to a study of blood T cell repertoires in COVID-19. Study-level background: The samples span acute and convalescent COVID-19 from the United States, Italy and Spain. Sample material is recorded as cDNA or gDNA derived from T cells, B-cell-depleted T cells, or PBMCs.

V trimming: 2 bases; J trimming: 0 bases; junction bases outside the gene matches: 9. This CDR3 spans 18 amino acids. CDR1 is KGHSH and CDR2 is LQKENI in the germline V gene. V usage is TRBV18 and J usage is TRBJ2-2; TRBD1 aligns across 7 bases. This TCR was recovered from a human donor in a cohort sampled during active COVID-19. The sequenced sample consisted of peripheral blood. CDR3 nucleotide sequence: TGTGCCAGCTCACCAAGTGGGACAGCTATCGCGAACACCGGGGAGCTGTTTTTT. Protein product: CASSPSGTAIANTGELFF.